The next 4 T cell receptor beta chains were all read from a single sample in a study of cytomegalovirus exposure and HLA in healthy donors. Primers included in the PCR were 60 Vbeta and 13 Jbeta primers. Assay used: immunoSEQ multiplex PCR; TCRdb lists only in-frame clones, some missing. The sample has more than 150,000 clones, 70% to 80% seen once. Specimen: PBMCs. These receptors were taken from a man aged 18-30 years in good health and CMV-seronegative.

In this sample, this clone turned up once. This chain uses TRBV6-1 with TRBJ2-7, with D maybe TRBD1 (6 bases). The CDR3 totals 14 residues. V lost 4 bases, J lost 4 bases, and 14 bases lay in between. Germline CDR1 and CDR2: MNHNS and SASEGT. CDR3 residues: CASSVGRGPYEQYF. As DNA, the CDR3 is TGTGCCAGCAGTGTCGGCAGGGGACCGTACGAGCAGTACTTC.

The chain links TRBV4-2 to TRBJ2-7, with 7 bases that match TRBD1. Germline lookup yields CDR1 LGHNA and CDR2 YNFKEQ. The CDR3 is 15 amino acids. V gave up 4 bases and J gave up 7 bases; unmatched junction bases: 13. CDR3 protein: CASSRPGTVAQEQYF. In DNA, the CDR3 is TGTGCCAGCAGCCGCCCCGGGACAGTGGCCCAAGAGCAGTACTTC.

The chain links TRBV7-3 to TRBJ2-3, with TRBD2 identical over 7 bases. This CDR3 has 16 residues. The germline V gene has CDR1 SGHTA and CDR2 FQGTGA. V trimming: 4 bases; J trimming: 3 bases; junction bases outside the gene matches: 10. In DNA form, the CDR3 reads TGTGCCAGCAGCTCCTCCATGCGGGGGAGGACAGATACGCAGTATTTT. Amino acids: CASSSSMRGRTDTQYF.

This clone showed up just a few times. The chain joins TRBV6-4 to TRBJ1-6, with 8 bases aligning to TRBD1. After removal of 8 bases from V and 10 bases from J, the junction contained 10 bases not matched to a gene. The CDR3 extends over 14 amino acids. Germline CDR1 reads MRHNA; CDR2 reads SNTAGT. CDR3 residues: CASGPSGGGSPLHF. Written as DNA, the CDR3 is TGTGCCAGCGGACCCTCAGGGGGCGGCTCACCCCTCCACTTT.